The rows below give T cell receptor beta chains drawn from one sample of a study of OX40 agonist ivuxolimab in advanced cancers. Profiling relied on immunoSEQ multiplex PCR, and the TCRdb table lists in-frame clones only, not all of them. The table has about 81,000 clones, under 95% seen once. Sequencing used CD4+ or CD8+ T cells sorted from blood, obtained in a trial of the OX40 agonist ivuxolimab. All receptors derive from an adult with an advanced solid tumor such as melanoma, head and neck, liver or kidney cancer. Both conserved end residues are part of each CDR3. A D gene is named only where the DNA matches it firmly. Clone size is shown for a subset of rows, as once, few, many or a class of expanded clone.

d_call: NA; v_call: TRBV27; clone_size: NA; j_call: TRBJ2-3; cdr3_aa: CASSFEGTWTDTQYF; cdr3_nt: TGTGCCAGCAGTTTCGAGGGGACGTGGACGGATACGCAGTATTTT
d_call: TRBD2; v_call: TRBV11-2; clone_size: few; j_call: TRBJ2-7; cdr3_aa: CASSLGPLAGGYEQYF; cdr3_nt: TGTGCCAGCAGCTTAGGTCCGCTAGCGGGGGGTTACGAGCAGTACTTC
d_call: NA; v_call: TRBV9; clone_size: NA; j_call: TRBJ1-2; cdr3_aa: CASSVVKQGCNGYTF; cdr3_nt: TGTGCCAGCAGCGTAGTAAAACAGGGCTGTAATGGCTACACCTTC
d_call: NA; v_call: TRBV9; clone_size: NA; j_call: TRBJ2-1; cdr3_aa: CASSPRQVQNNEQFF; cdr3_nt: TGTGCCAGCAGCCCAAGACAGGTCCAAAACAATGAGCAGTTCTTC
d_call: TRBD2; v_call: TRBV7-9; clone_size: NA; j_call: TRBJ2-5; cdr3_aa: CASSRGGAPTQETQYF; cdr3_nt: TGTGCCAGCAGCCGGGGGGGGGCCCCGACCCAAGAGACCCAGTACTTC
d_call: NA; v_call: TRBV25-1; clone_size: NA; j_call: TRBJ1-1; cdr3_aa: CASSEYEGLRTEAFF; cdr3_nt: TGTGCCAGCAGTGAATACGAGGGATTGAGGACTGAAGCTTTCTTT
d_call: TRBD1; v_call: TRBV13; clone_size: NA; j_call: TRBJ1-1; cdr3_aa: CASSLDRGSEAFF; cdr3_nt: TGTGCCAGCAGCTTAGACAGGGGGTCTGAAGCTTTCTTT
d_call: NA; v_call: TRBV7-9; clone_size: NA; j_call: TRBJ1-2; cdr3_aa: CASSLSVRGNGYGYTF; cdr3_nt: TGTGCCAGCAGCCTTAGCGTGCGGGGGAACGGCTATGGCTACACCTTC
d_call: TRBD1; v_call: TRBV27; clone_size: NA; j_call: TRBJ1-3; cdr3_aa: CASSSPGQGWGTIYF; cdr3_nt: TGTGCCAGCAGTTCGCCGGGACAGGGGTGGGGCACCATATATTTT
d_call: NA; v_call: TRBV9; clone_size: NA; j_call: TRBJ2-3; cdr3_aa: CASSPWGTGDTQYF; cdr3_nt: TGTGCCAGCAGCCCGTGGGGGACGGGAGATACGCAGTATTTT
d_call: TRBD1; v_call: TRBV19; clone_size: NA; j_call: TRBJ1-4; cdr3_aa: CASRRIWGQTNEKLFF; cdr3_nt: TGTGCCAGTAGGAGGATCTGGGGACAGACCAATGAAAAACTGTTTTTT
d_call: NA; v_call: TRBV6-5; clone_size: NA; j_call: TRBJ2-7; cdr3_aa: CASSYSTGAKAGQYF; cdr3_nt: TGTGCCAGCAGTTACTCGACTGGGGCGAAGGCTGGGCAGTACTTC
d_call: TRBD2; v_call: TRBV6-5; clone_size: NA; j_call: TRBJ2-1; cdr3_aa: CASSYSRTSGGVEQFF; cdr3_nt: TGTGCCAGCAGTTATTCCCGGACTAGCGGAGGGGTTGAGCAGTTCTTC
d_call: NA; v_call: TRBV10-1; clone_size: NA; j_call: TRBJ1-1; cdr3_aa: CASSESSGMNTEAFF; cdr3_nt: TGCGCCAGCAGTGAGTCGTCAGGGATGAACACTGAAGCTTTCTTT
d_call: NA; v_call: TRBV28; clone_size: few; j_call: TRBJ1-1; cdr3_aa: CASRGEYTEAFF; cdr3_nt: TGTGCCAGCAGAGGGGAGTACACTGAAGCTTTCTTT
d_call: TRBD1; v_call: TRBV6-5; clone_size: NA; j_call: TRBJ2-2; cdr3_aa: CASSYDRGAGELFF; cdr3_nt: TGTGCCAGCAGTTACGACAGGGGCGCCGGGGAGCTGTTTTTT
d_call: NA; v_call: TRBV19; clone_size: NA; j_call: TRBJ1-3; cdr3_aa: CASSTTGYTGNTIYF; cdr3_nt: TGTGCCAGTAGTACGACAGGTTATACTGGAAACACCATATATTTT
d_call: NA; v_call: TRBV4-2; clone_size: NA; j_call: TRBJ2-1; cdr3_aa: CASSQDLSGRSYNEQFF; cdr3_nt: TGTGCCAGCAGCCAAGATCTGAGCGGCCGCTCCTACAATGAGCAGTTCTTC
d_call: TRBD2; v_call: TRBV6-1; clone_size: NA; j_call: TRBJ2-3; cdr3_aa: CASSELLAGATDTQYF; cdr3_nt: TGTGCCAGCAGTGAATTGCTAGCGGGGGCCACAGATACGCAGTATTTT
d_call: TRBD1; v_call: TRBV19; clone_size: once; j_call: TRBJ1-5; cdr3_aa: CATVPGTAHGNQPQHF; cdr3_nt: TGTGCCACCGTTCCCGGGACAGCGCATGGCAATCAGCCCCAGCATTTT
d_call: TRBD2; v_call: TRBV7-9; clone_size: NA; j_call: TRBJ2-2; cdr3_aa: CASSFTSGTNTGELFF; cdr3_nt: TGTGCCAGCAGCTTTACTAGCGGGACGAACACCGGGGAGCTGTTTTTT
d_call: NA; v_call: TRBV7-9; clone_size: NA; j_call: TRBJ1-3; cdr3_aa: CASSPPRGGGGNTIYF; cdr3_nt: TGTGCCAGCAGCCCCCCGAGGGGGGGAGGTGGAAACACCATATATTTT
d_call: NA; v_call: TRBV28; clone_size: NA; j_call: TRBJ2-7; cdr3_aa: CASRDNSYEQYF; cdr3_nt: TGTGCCAGCCGCGACAACTCCTACGAGCAGTACTTC
d_call: TRBD1; v_call: TRBV27; clone_size: NA; j_call: TRBJ2-7; cdr3_aa: CASSRGTGPSYEQYF; cdr3_nt: TGTGCCAGCAGTAGGGGGACAGGGCCTTCCTACGAGCAGTACTTC
d_call: NA; v_call: TRBV9; clone_size: NA; j_call: TRBJ2-1; cdr3_aa: CASSQPPSSYNEQFF; cdr3_nt: TGTGCCAGCAGCCAACCGCCTAGCTCCTACAATGAGCAGTTCTTC
d_call: NA; v_call: TRBV7-6; clone_size: NA; j_call: TRBJ1-4; cdr3_aa: CASSPGGRGTNEKLFF; cdr3_nt: TGTGCCAGCAGCCCCGGGGGGCGCGGTACTAATGAAAAACTGTTTTTT
d_call: NA; v_call: TRBV6-5; clone_size: NA; j_call: TRBJ2-7; cdr3_aa: CASSLGDEQYF; cdr3_nt: TGTGCCAGCAGCCTGGGGGACGAGCAGTACTTC
d_call: TRBD2; v_call: TRBV7-9; clone_size: NA; j_call: TRBJ2-3; cdr3_aa: CASSLKREGGDTQYF; cdr3_nt: TGTGCCAGCAGCTTAAAGCGGGAGGGAGGAGATACGCAGTATTTT
d_call: TRBD2; v_call: TRBV5-6; clone_size: NA; j_call: TRBJ2-1; cdr3_aa: CASSLGGLAGSAEQFF; cdr3_nt: TGTGCCAGCAGCTTGGGGGGACTAGCGGGATCGGCTGAGCAGTTCTTC
d_call: NA; v_call: TRBV5-6; clone_size: once; j_call: TRBJ2-7; cdr3_aa: CASSLGTGEQYF; cdr3_nt: TGTGCCAGCAGCTTGGGTACGGGGGAGCAGTACTTC
d_call: NA; v_call: TRBV14; clone_size: NA; j_call: TRBJ1-2; cdr3_aa: CASSQDFGTHGYTF; cdr3_nt: TGTGCCAGCAGCCAAGATTTCGGGACCCATGGCTACACCTTC
d_call: TRBD2; v_call: TRBV7-3; clone_size: NA; j_call: TRBJ2-1; cdr3_aa: CASSLGGLAGSYNEQFF; cdr3_nt: TGTGCCAGCAGCTTAGGGGGACTAGCGGGATCCTACAATGAGCAGTTCTTC
d_call: NA; v_call: TRBV4-3; clone_size: once; j_call: TRBJ1-1; cdr3_aa: CASSPGTTGNTEAFF; cdr3_nt: TGCGCCAGCAGCCCGGGGACCACAGGGAACACTGAAGCTTTCTTT
d_call: NA; v_call: TRBV5-4; clone_size: NA; j_call: TRBJ2-7; cdr3_aa: CASSLGAPYEQYF; cdr3_nt: TGTGCCAGCAGCTTGGGGGCCCCCTACGAGCAGTACTTC
d_call: TRBD1; v_call: TRBV27; clone_size: NA; j_call: TRBJ1-2; cdr3_aa: CASTFTPGQGVGGYTF; cdr3_nt: TGTGCCAGCACCTTTACACCGGGACAGGGCGTCGGGGGCTACACCTTC
d_call: TRBD2; v_call: TRBV11-2; clone_size: once; j_call: TRBJ2-7; cdr3_aa: CASSLMAGRDYEQYF; cdr3_nt: TGTGCCAGCAGCTTAATGGCAGGGAGGGACTACGAGCAGTACTTC
d_call: NA; v_call: TRBV7-7; clone_size: NA; j_call: TRBJ1-1; cdr3_aa: CASSPNQNTEAFF; cdr3_nt: TGTGCTAGCAGCCCCAATCAGAACACTGAAGCTTTCTTT
d_call: NA; v_call: TRBV2; clone_size: NA; j_call: TRBJ1-5; cdr3_aa: CASSGSRDSNQPQHF; cdr3_nt: TGTGCCAGCAGTGGATCCCGTGATAGCAATCAGCCCCAGCATTTT
d_call: TRBD1; v_call: TRBV28; clone_size: NA; j_call: TRBJ1-1; cdr3_aa: CASSLTIRTGNTEAFF; cdr3_nt: TGTGCCAGCAGTTTAACAATTAGGACAGGGAACACTGAAGCTTTCTTT
d_call: NA; v_call: TRBV12-5; clone_size: NA; j_call: TRBJ2-5; cdr3_aa: CASGLRGSETQYF; cdr3_nt: TGTGCTAGTGGTTTAAGGGGTTCGGAGACCCAGTACTTC
d_call: TRBD1; v_call: TRBV2; clone_size: NA; j_call: TRBJ2-7; cdr3_aa: CASEAPPGQGASTYEQYF; cdr3_nt: TGTGCCAGTGAGGCCCCTCCGGGACAGGGGGCTTCGACCTACGAGCAGTACTTC